The clone carrying this T cell receptor (beta chain) has a handful of counts. The antigen remains undetermined. Germline lookup yields CDR1 SGHRS and CDR2 YFSETQ. The CDR3 is made up of 14 amino acids. With 2 bases removed from V and 1 base from J, the gap between germline ends came to 9 bases. The data stem from a study of OX40 agonist ivuxolimab in advanced cancers. Study in general: Enrolled patients in dose escalation had cancers that were hepatocellular carcinoma, melanoma, renal cell or head and neck cancer. The study, taken as a whole, reports: Among T cells, CD8+ cells averaged more expanded clones than CD4+ cells. The specificity for antigen of the expanded peripheral T cells was not determined.

The protocol was immunoSEQ multiplex PCR, while the TCRdb copy is restricted to in-frame clones and leaves out a portion. The data show 8,500 to 13,000 clones, about three quarters seen once. The starting material was CD4+ or CD8+ T cells sorted from blood, obtained in a trial of the OX40 agonist ivuxolimab. V gene TRBV5-1 combines with J gene TRBJ1-1; the D is unclear. The sequence was collected from an adult with an advanced solid tumor such as melanoma, head and neck, liver or kidney cancer. CDR3 in amino acids: CASSFFKGNTEAFF. As DNA, the CDR3 is TGCGCCAGCAGCTTTTTTAAAGGGAACACTGAAGCTTTCTTT.